The clone carrying this T cell receptor beta chain was seen at least ten times. Its antigen is not identified. TCR beta CDR3 region amplification was performed from RNA transcripts. With the HTBI primer set, the TCR CDR3 went through a first round of RT-PCR. TCRdb re-derived calls from the multiplex PCR reads in MiXCR, one entry per CDR3 protein. The sample has 550,000 to 800,000 distinct CDR3 sequences, about 17% seen once; the top ten hold roughly 8%. The sample belongs to a study of T cells in Graves' hyperthyroidism and ophthalmopathy. The study's findings and limits: Stable hyperthyroidism and ophthalmopathy were separated using 13 V-J signatures.

Patients aged 18 to 65 with hyperthyroidism were newly diagnosed, with duration under 2 months. The CDR3 length is 14 residues. The V end was cut by 2 bases, the J end by 0 bases, with 4 bases between. The germline gives CDR1 MDHEN, CDR2 SYDVKM. This chain uses TRBV28 with TRBJ2-2; no clear D gene. What was sequenced was blood. The receptor was isolated from a man aged 18 to 30 with Graves' hyperthyroidism. CDR3 loop: CASSLASNTGELFF. CDR3 coding DNA: TGTGCCAGCAGTTTAGCGTCGAACACCGGGGAGCTGTTTTTT.